The clone carrying this TCR beta chain was seen a few times. TCRdb re-analysed the 5' RACE reads in MiXCR, keeping a single row per CDR3 protein. This table has 45,000 to 55,000 distinct CDR3 sequences, about 6.2% appearing once. The source of the sample is a study of early T cells in non-severe SARS-CoV-2 infection. About the study: Sequencing of unsorted whole blood was done on bulk RNA, leaving chains unpaired.

This CDR3 is built from 15 residues. The germline V gene has CDR1 MNHEY and CDR2 SVGEGT. V was cut by 0 bases and J by 9 bases, with 18 bases left in between. The origin of this receptor is an adult who was a healthcare worker with PCR-confirmed SARS-CoV-2 infection or an uninfected control (not recorded which). Input material: whole blood. V and J are TRBV6-2 or TRBV6-3 and TRBJ2-7; D not certain. CDR3 sequence reads: CASSYSSISSVGQYF. CDR3 bases: TGTGCCAGCAGTTACTCGTCAATATCTTCGGTAGGGCAGTACTTC.